This record covers a single TCR beta chain. How the authors handled the data: Nucleated cell number was recorded as an estimate derived from reference gene primer amplification. Sequencing was performed with immunoSEQ multiplex PCR; in TCRdb, only in-frame clones are kept and a portion is missing. Clone size and the V and J calls come from that table; the DNA yielded D and trimming. This sample has 90,000 to 100,000 clones, with about nine tenths found just once. The sample comes from a study of blood T cell repertoires in COVID-19. Study information: The origin of the acute and convalescent COVID-19 samples was the United States, Italy and Spain. PBMCs, B-cell-depleted T cells, or T cells provided the cDNA or gDNA that made up the material.

The germline V gene has CDR1 SQVTM and CDR2 ANQGSEA. Trimming left V 6 bases short and J 0 bases short, with 12 bases between. This CDR3 contains 14 residues. This rearrangement joins TRBV29-1 to TRBJ1-3; TRBD1 is a possible D gene (6 bases). The specimen was peripheral blood. The TCR originated in a man aged 50 to 59 with acute or convalescent COVID-19. The CDR3 nucleotides read TGCAGCGTAGGGGGGGCAAGCTCTGGAAACACCATATATTTT. Translated: CSVGGASSGNTIYF.